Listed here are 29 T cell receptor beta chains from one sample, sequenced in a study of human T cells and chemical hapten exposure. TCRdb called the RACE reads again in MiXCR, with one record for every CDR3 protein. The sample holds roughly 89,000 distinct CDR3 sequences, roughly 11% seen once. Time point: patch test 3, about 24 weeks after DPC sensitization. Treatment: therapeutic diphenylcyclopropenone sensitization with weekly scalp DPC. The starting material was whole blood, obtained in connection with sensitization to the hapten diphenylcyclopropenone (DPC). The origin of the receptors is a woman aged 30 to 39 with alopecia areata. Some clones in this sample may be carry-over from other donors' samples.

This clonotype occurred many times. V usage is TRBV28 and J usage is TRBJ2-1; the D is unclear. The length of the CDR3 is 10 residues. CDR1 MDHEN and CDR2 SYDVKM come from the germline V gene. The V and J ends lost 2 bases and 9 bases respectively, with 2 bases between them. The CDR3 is CASSLTEQFF. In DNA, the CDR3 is TGTGCCAGCAGTTTAACTGAGCAGTTCTTC.

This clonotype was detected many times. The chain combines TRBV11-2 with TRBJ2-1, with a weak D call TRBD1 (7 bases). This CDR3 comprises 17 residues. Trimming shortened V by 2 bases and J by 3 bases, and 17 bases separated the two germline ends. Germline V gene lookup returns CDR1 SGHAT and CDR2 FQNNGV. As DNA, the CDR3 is TGTGCCAGCAGCTTATCGGCGGGACAGAAGTTCTACAATGAGCAGTTCTTC. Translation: CASSLSAGQKFYNEQFF.

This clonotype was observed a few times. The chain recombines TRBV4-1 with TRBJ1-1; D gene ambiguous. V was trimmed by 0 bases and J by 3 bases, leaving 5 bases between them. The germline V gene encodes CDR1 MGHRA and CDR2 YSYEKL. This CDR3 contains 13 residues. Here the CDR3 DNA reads TGCGCCAGCAGCCAAGATCGGGACACTGAAGCTTTCTTT. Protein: CASSQDRDTEAFF.

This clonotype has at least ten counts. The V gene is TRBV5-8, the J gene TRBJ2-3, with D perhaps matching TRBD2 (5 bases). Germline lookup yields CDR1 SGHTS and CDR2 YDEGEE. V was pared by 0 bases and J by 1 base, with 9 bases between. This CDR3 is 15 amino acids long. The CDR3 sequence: CASSLGNGGTDTQYF. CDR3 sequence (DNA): TGTGCCAGCAGCTTGGGCAACGGGGGCACAGATACGCAGTATTTT.

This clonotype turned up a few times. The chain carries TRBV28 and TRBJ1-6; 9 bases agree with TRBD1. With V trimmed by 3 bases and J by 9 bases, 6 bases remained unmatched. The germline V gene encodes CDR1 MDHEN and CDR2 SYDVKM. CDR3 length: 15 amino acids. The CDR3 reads CASSFGDRVASPLHF. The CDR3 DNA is TGTGCCAGCAGTTTCGGGGACAGGGTTGCTTCACCCCTCCACTTT.

The CDR3 nucleotides are TGCGCCAGCAGCTTGGGCCTCACCCCTGGTCAAGAGACCCAGTACTTC. Translating it yields CASSLGLTPGQETQYF. The chain is built from TRBV5-1 and TRBJ2-5; D gene ambiguous. The ends were cut back, 0 bases at V and 2 bases at J, with 14 bases in the middle. Germline assignment: CDR1 SGHRS and CDR2 YFSETQ. This CDR3 contains 16 residues.

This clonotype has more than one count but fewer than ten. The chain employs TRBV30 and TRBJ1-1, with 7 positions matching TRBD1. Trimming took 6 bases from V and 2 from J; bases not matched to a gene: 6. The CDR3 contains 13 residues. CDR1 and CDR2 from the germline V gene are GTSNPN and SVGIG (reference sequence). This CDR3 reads CACSRDSNTEAFF. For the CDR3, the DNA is TGTGCCTGCTCAAGGGACAGTAACACTGAAGCTTTCTTT.

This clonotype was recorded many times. Here the CDR3 reads CATSDSSYSYNEQFF. CDR3 bases: TGTGCCACCAGTGACTCATCTTACTCCTACAATGAGCAGTTCTTC. J is TRBJ2-1 and V is TRBV24-1; D is uncertain. The CDR3 extends over 15 amino acids. V was cut by 4 bases and J by 0 bases, with 9 bases left in between. Germline CDR1 is KGHDR and CDR2 is SFDVKD.

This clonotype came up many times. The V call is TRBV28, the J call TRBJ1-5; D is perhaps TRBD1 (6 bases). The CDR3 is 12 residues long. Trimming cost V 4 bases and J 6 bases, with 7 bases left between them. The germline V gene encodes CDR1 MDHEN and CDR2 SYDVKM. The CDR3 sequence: CASSSTGQPQHF. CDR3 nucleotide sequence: TGTGCCAGCAGTTCGACAGGTCAGCCCCAGCATTTT.

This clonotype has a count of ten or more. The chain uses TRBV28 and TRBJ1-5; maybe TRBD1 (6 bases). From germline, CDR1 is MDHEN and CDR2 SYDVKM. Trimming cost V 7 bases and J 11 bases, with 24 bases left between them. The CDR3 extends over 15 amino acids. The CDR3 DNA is TGTGCCAGCATCCAGAGGGGACAAGGGTCCCAGGCCCAGCATTTT. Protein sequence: CASIQRGQGSQAQHF. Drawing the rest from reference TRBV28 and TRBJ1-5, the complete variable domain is DVKVTQSSRYLVKRTGEKVFLECVQDMDHENMFWYRQDPGLGLRLIYFSYDVKMKEKGDIPEGYSVSREKKERFSLILESASTNQTSMYLCASIQRGQGSQAQHFGDGTRLSIL.

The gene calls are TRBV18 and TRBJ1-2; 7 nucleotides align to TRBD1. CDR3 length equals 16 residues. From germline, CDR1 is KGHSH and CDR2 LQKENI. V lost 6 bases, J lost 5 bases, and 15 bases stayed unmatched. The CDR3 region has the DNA TGTGCCAGCTCGCCCACCCAGGGACAGACTGGGTATGGCTACACCTTC. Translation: CASSPTQGQTGYGYTF.

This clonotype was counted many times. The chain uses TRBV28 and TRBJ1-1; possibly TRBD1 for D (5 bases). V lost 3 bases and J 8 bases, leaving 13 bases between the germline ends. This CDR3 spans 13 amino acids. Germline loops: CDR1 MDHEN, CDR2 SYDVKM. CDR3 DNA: TGTGCCAGCAGTTTTAGTAGGCAGGGAGAAGCTTTCTTT. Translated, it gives CASSFSRQGEAFF.

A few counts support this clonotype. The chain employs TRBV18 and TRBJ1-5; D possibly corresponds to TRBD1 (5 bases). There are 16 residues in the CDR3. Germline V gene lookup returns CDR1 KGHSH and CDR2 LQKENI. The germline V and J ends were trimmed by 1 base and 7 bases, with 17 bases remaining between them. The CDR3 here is CASSPLQDTRGQPQHF. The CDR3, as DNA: TGTGCCAGCTCACCACTCCAGGACACCCGGGGACAGCCCCAGCATTTT.

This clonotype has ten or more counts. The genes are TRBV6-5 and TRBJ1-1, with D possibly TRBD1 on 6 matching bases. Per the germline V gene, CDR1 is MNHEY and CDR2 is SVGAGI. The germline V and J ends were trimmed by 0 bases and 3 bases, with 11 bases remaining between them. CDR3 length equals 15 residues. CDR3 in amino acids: CASSYSRGGYTEAFF. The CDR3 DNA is TGTGCCAGCAGTTACTCGAGAGGGGGTTACACTGAAGCTTTCTTT.

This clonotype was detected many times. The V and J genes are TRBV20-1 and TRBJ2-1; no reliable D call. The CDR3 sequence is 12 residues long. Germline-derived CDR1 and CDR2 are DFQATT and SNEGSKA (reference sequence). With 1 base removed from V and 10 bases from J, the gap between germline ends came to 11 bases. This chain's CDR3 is CSARGTLSEQFF. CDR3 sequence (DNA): TGCAGTGCTAGAGGGACCCTCTCGGAGCAGTTCTTC.

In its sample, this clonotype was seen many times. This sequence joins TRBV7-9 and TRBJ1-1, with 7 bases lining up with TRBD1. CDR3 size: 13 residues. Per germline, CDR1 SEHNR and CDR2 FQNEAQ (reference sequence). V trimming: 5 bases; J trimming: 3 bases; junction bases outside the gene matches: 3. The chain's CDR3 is CASSVQGDTEAFF. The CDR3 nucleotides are TGTGCCAGCAGCGTGCAGGGGGACACTGAAGCTTTCTTT. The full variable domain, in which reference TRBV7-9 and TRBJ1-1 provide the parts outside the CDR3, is DTGVSQNPRHKITKRGQNVTFRCDPISEHNRLYWYRQTLGQGPEFLTYFQNEAQLEKSRLLSDRFSAERPKGSFSTLEIQRTEQGDSAMYLCASSVQGDTEAFFGQGTRLTVV.

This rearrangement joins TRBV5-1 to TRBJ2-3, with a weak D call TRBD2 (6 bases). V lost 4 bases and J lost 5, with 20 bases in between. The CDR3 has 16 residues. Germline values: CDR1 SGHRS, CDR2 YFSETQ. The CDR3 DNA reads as TGCGCCAGCAGCGATAAAGCGGGTCGGGCTGGAGATACGCAGTATTTT. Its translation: CASSDKAGRAGDTQYF.

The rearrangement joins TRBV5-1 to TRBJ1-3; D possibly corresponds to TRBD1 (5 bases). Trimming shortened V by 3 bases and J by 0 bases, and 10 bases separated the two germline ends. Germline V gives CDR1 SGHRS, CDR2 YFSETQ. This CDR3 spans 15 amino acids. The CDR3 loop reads CASSYDSSSGNTIYF. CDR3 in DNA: TGCGCCAGCAGCTACGACAGTAGCTCTGGAAACACCATATATTTT.

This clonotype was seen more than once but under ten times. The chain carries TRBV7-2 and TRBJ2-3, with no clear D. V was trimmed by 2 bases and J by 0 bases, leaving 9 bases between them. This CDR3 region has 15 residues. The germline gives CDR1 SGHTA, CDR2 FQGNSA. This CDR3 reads CASSLQAYSTDTQYF. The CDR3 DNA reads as TGTGCCAGCAGCTTACAGGCCTATAGCACAGATACGCAGTATTTT.

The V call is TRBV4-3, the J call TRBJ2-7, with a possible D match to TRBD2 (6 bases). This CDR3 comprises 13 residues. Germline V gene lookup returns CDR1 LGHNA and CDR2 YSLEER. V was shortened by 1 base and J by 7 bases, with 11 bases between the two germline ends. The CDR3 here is CASSQAGGQEQYF. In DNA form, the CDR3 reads TGCGCCAGCAGCCAAGCCGGGGGTCAGGAGCAGTACTTC.

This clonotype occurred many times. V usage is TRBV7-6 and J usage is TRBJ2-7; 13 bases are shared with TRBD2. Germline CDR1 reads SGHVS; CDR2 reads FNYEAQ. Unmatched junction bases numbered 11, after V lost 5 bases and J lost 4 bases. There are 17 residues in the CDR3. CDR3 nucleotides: TGTGCCAGCAGCCCTAGTGGACTAGCGGGAGTTTCGTACGAGCAGTACTTC. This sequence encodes CASSPSGLAGVSYEQYF. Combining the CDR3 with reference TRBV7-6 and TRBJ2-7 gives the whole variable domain GAGVSQSPRYKVTKRGQDVALRCDPISGHVSLYWYRQALGQGPEFLTYFNYEAQQDKSGLPNDRFSAERPEGSISTLTIQRTEQRDSAMYRCASSPSGLAGVSYEQYFGPGTRLTVT.

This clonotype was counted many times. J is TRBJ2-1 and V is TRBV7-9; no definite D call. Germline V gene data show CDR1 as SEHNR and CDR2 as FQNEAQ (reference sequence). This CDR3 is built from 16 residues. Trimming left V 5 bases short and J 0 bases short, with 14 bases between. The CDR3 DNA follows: TGTGCCAGCAGCCGGGTCGGCGCCAGCTCCTACAATGAGCAGTTCTTC. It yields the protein CASSRVGASSYNEQFF.

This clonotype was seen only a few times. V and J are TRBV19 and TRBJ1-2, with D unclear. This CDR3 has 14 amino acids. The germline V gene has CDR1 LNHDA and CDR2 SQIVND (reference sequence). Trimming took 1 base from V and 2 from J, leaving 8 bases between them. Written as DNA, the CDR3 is TGTGCCAGTAGTATAGTACCGGGGAACTATGGCTACACCTTC. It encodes CASSIVPGNYGYTF.

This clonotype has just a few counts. In nucleotides, the CDR3 is TGTGCCAGCGCGGGGTGGGGTCCAGATACGCAGTATTTT. Translation: CASAGWGPDTQYF. This chain uses TRBV7-2 with TRBJ2-3; perhaps TRBD2 as D (6 bases). V lost 8 bases and J 4 bases, leaving 13 bases between the germline ends. In germline, CDR1 is SGHTA, CDR2 FQGNSA. This CDR3 has 13 amino acids.

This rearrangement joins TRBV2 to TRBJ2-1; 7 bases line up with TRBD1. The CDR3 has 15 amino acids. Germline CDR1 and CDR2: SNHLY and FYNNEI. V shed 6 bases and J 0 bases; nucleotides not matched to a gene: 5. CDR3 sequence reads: CASRTDRSSYNEQFF. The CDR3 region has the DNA TGTGCCAGCAGGACGGACAGGAGCTCCTACAATGAGCAGTTCTTC.

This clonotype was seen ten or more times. In nucleotides, the CDR3 is TGCAGTGCCACCGGGGGACAGGGGTCCTCCTACGAGCAGTACTTC. This gives the protein CSATGGQGSSYEQYF. The chain carries TRBV20-1 and TRBJ2-7; TRBD1 matches 10 bases. The junction had 8 bases not matched to a gene; V was cut back by 6 bases and J by 0 bases. CDR3 length equals 15 residues. Germline V gene sequence: CDR1 DFQATT, CDR2 SNEGSKA (reference sequence).

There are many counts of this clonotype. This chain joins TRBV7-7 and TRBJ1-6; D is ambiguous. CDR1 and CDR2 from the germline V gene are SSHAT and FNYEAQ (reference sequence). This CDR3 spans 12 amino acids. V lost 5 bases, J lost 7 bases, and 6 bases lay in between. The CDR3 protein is CASSQTNSPLHF. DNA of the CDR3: TGTGCCAGCAGCCAAACCAATTCACCCCTCCACTTT.

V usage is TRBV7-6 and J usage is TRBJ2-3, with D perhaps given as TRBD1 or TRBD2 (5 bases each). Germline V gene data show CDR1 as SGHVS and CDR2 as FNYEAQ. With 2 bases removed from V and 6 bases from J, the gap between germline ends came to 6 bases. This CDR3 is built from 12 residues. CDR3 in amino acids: CASSLWDDTQYF. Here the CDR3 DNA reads TGTGCCAGCAGCTTATGGGACGATACGCAGTATTTT.

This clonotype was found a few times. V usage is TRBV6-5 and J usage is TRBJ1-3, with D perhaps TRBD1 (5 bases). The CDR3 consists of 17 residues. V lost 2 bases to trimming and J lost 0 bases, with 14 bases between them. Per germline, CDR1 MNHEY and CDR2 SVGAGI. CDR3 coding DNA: TGTGCCAGCAGTTACCGGTCGAGGGGTTTCTCTGGAAACACCATATATTTT. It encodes CASSYRSRGFSGNTIYF.